The source of this TCR beta chain is a study of cytomegalovirus exposure and HLA in healthy donors. Study overall: The approximately 610 first-cohort repertoires shared a platform with the approximately 130 validation repertoires, as reported in a later analysis. Whole-study results and caveats: Specific recognition of CMV antigens was confirmed in vitro for a few chains (all CMV-associated). The classifier, whose performance was assessed in both the original and validation cohorts, reportedly diagnosed cytomegalovirus status with high specificity and sensitivity. In the approximately 130 validation repertoires, about 94% of cluster scores exceeded 0, per a later analysis.

The repertoire was sequenced with immunoSEQ multiplex PCR; TCRdb's copy has only in-frame clones and lacks some. The table shows 150,000 to 200,000 clones, with 86% occurring only once. About this clone: Its antigen is unidentified.

CDR3 length: 17 amino acids. The V and J ends lost 10 bases and 4 bases, in that order; junction bases with no gene match: 15. Germline assignment: CDR1 SGHAT and CDR2 FQNNGV. The sample comprised PBMCs. This sequence was found in a woman younger than 35 in good health and CMV-seronegative. The J gene is TRBJ2-1, the V gene TRBV11-2; 11 bases map to TRBD2. The CDR3 DNA reads as TGTGCCAACGAGGACCCACGGGGGACTAGCGGTTACAATGAGCAGTTCTTC. Residues: CANEDPRGTSGYNEQFF.